This T cell receptor beta chain was identified during a study of shared clonotypes between healthy human individuals. Study-level points and caveats: Compared with memory subsets, naive subsets generally had larger estimated richness.

This clone was seen repeatedly, ten times or more. The target antigen is unknown. The junction departs from germline at one end; a sequencing error may be responsible. Clones were sequenced by immunoSEQ multiplex PCR, and TCRdb holds only the in-frame ones, with some missing. The sample lists nearly 1,000,000 clones; approximately 80% were seen once. Material for sequencing was memory CD4+ T cells sorted from blood. Sample subset: CD45RA-negative fraction. The sequence was collected from a man younger than 30 in good health.

The CDR3 protein is CASSPYSTGPQATQYF. The CDR3 DNA follows: TGTGCCAGCTCACCATATAGCACGGGGCCTCAAGCGACCCAGTACTTC. The chain uses TRBV18 and TRBJ2-5; D assignment may be TRBD1 or TRBD2 (5 bases each). Germline V gene data show CDR1 as KGHSH and CDR2 as LQKENI. The CDR3 is 16 amino acids.